This T cell receptor beta chain was obtained from a study of blood T cell repertoires in COVID-19. Across the whole study: Italy, Spain and the United States were the sources of the convalescent and acute COVID-19 samples.

The authors' processing: Reference gene primer amplification in the assay estimated nucleated cell counts. TCRdb's table, derived via immunoSEQ multiplex PCR, lists solely in-frame clones and lacks some. That table supplies the V and J calls and clone size; D and trimming were determined from the DNA. The sample has under 200,000 clones; roughly 90% are singletons. Germline V CDR1 and CDR2: SEHNR, FQNEAQ (reference sequence). The V segment lost 5 bases and the J segment 4 bases; nucleotides outside the gene matches: 8. The CDR3 covers 15 residues. Participant ages covered roughly 18 to 89 years across about two dozen US areas.

The genes are TRBV7-9 and TRBJ1-5; 7 bases agree with TRBD1. This sequence was found in a woman in her forties or fifties who had recovered from COVID-19. Sequencing was carried out using PBMCs or T cells enriched from blood (not recorded which). The CDR3 protein is CASSLAGTDNQPQHF. CDR3 DNA sequence: TGTGCCAGCAGCCTCGCCGGGACAGATAATCAGCCCCAGCATTTT.